The rows below give T cell receptor beta chains drawn from one sample of a study of Graves' ophthalmopathy and Graves' hyperthyroidism. TCRdb redid the calling of the multiplex PCR reads with MiXCR, one entry per CDR3 protein. The table includes about 16,000 distinct CDR3 sequences, roughly 46% detected once. Sequenced sample: peripheral blood. Receptors originate from a woman in her forties with stable Graves' hyperthyroidism. The conserved cysteine and the conserved F or W are not part of the CDR3 here. A D gene is named only where the DNA matches it firmly. Where a row states a size, it is once, few, many or the class of an expanded clone; other rows omit it.

len: 13; abundance: -; d_gene: -; v_gene: TRBV2; j_gene: TRBJ2-5; CDR3aa: ATFSPRGTQETQY
len: 13; abundance: many; d_gene: TRBD2; v_gene: TRBV7-3; j_gene: TRBJ2-1; CDR3aa: ASSPGDYSYNEQF
len: 11; abundance: once; d_gene: -; v_gene: TRBV7-2; j_gene: TRBJ1-5; CDR3aa: ASSLWSNQPQH
len: 15; abundance: -; d_gene: -; v_gene: TRBV25-1; j_gene: TRBJ1-4; CDR3aa: ASSDPTFGSWREKLF
len: 13; abundance: -; d_gene: -; v_gene: TRBV20-1; j_gene: TRBJ2-1; CDR3aa: SAPRDGREGNEQF
len: 13; abundance: -; d_gene: -; v_gene: TRBV18; j_gene: TRBJ2-2; CDR3aa: ASSRTQANAGELF
len: 11; abundance: -; d_gene: TRBD1; v_gene: TRBV24-1; j_gene: TRBJ1-5; CDR3aa: ATSLQGTQPQH
len: 12; abundance: -; d_gene: TRBD2; v_gene: TRBV6-4; j_gene: TRBJ2-1; CDR3aa: VSSEGTSGNEQF
len: 12; abundance: medium-sized; d_gene: -; v_gene: TRBV7-2; j_gene: TRBJ2-7; CDR3aa: ASSLGRGGYEQY
len: 12; abundance: once; d_gene: TRBD1; v_gene: TRBV5-1; j_gene: TRBJ1-2; CDR3aa: ASSSLQGRYGYT
len: 14; abundance: many; d_gene: TRBD1; v_gene: TRBV24-1; j_gene: TRBJ2-2; CDR3aa: ATSDFGTGFAGELF
len: 12; abundance: -; d_gene: -; v_gene: TRBV5-1; j_gene: TRBJ2-7; CDR3aa: ASSLLAGDHEQY
len: 11; abundance: -; d_gene: -; v_gene: TRBV9; j_gene: TRBJ1-4; CDR3aa: ASSGSRGEKLF
len: 14; abundance: -; d_gene: -; v_gene: TRBV14; j_gene: TRBJ2-3; CDR3aa: ASSQERRGNTDTQY
len: 11; abundance: -; d_gene: -; v_gene: TRBV15; j_gene: TRBJ2-7; CDR3aa: ATSTTPPGEQY
len: 12; abundance: many; d_gene: -; v_gene: TRBV7-2; j_gene: TRBJ1-2; CDR3aa: ASSLEGEGYGYT
len: 14; abundance: once; d_gene: -; v_gene: TRBV20-1; j_gene: TRBJ2-3; CDR3aa: SARDLGGRRTDTQY
len: 12; abundance: -; d_gene: -; v_gene: TRBV12-5; j_gene: TRBJ1-6; CDR3aa: ASGLAITGSPLH
len: 15; abundance: -; d_gene: -; v_gene: TRBV4-2; j_gene: TRBJ2-7; CDR3aa: ASSPHDGARSVYEQY
len: 10; abundance: -; d_gene: -; v_gene: TRBV19; j_gene: TRBJ2-5; CDR3aa: AGSIEGETQY
len: 12; abundance: many; d_gene: -; v_gene: TRBV5-5; j_gene: TRBJ2-1; CDR3aa: ASSLGSLAHEQF
len: 13; abundance: -; d_gene: TRBD2; v_gene: TRBV3-1; j_gene: TRBJ2-3; CDR3aa: ASGGTSGFTDTQY
len: 18; abundance: many; d_gene: -; v_gene: TRBV7-6; j_gene: TRBJ2-5; CDR3aa: ASSSRGDLAGRITSRTQY
len: 14; abundance: -; d_gene: -; v_gene: TRBV2; j_gene: TRBJ1-2; CDR3aa: ASSADRFSLNYGYT
len: 13; abundance: many; d_gene: -; v_gene: TRBV19; j_gene: TRBJ2-5; CDR3aa: ASSNGVRVQETQY
len: 12; abundance: -; d_gene: -; v_gene: TRBV6-5; j_gene: TRBJ1-1; CDR3aa: ASSSEDGVFEAF
len: 13; abundance: few; d_gene: TRBD2; v_gene: TRBV7-2; j_gene: TRBJ2-1; CDR3aa: ASSPGLAGAVEQF
len: 13; abundance: medium-sized; d_gene: TRBD2; v_gene: TRBV10-1; j_gene: TRBJ2-1; CDR3aa: ASSAGTSGVYEQF
len: 17; abundance: -; d_gene: -; v_gene: TRBV5-1; j_gene: TRBJ2-7; CDR3aa: ASSLRPSKGGYPSYEQY
len: 11; abundance: many; d_gene: -; v_gene: TRBV6-2/TRBV6-3; j_gene: TRBJ1-5; CDR3aa: ASNVDRNQPQH
len: 14; abundance: -; d_gene: -; v_gene: TRBV6-9; j_gene: TRBJ1-4; CDR3aa: ASSYSNTGFNEKLF
len: 13; abundance: -; d_gene: TRBD1; v_gene: TRBV20-1; j_gene: TRBJ2-2; CDR3aa: SASLQGRNTGELF
len: 17; abundance: many; d_gene: TRBD2; v_gene: TRBV7-9; j_gene: TRBJ2-1; CDR3aa: ASSFLLGFGLAGGNEQF
len: 12; abundance: -; d_gene: TRBD2; v_gene: TRBV20-1; j_gene: TRBJ2-2; CDR3aa: SAQGLADTGELF
len: 15; abundance: few; d_gene: TRBD2; v_gene: TRBV4-1; j_gene: TRBJ2-1; CDR3aa: ASSQGLTSKEYNEQF
len: 12; abundance: many; d_gene: TRBD2; v_gene: TRBV12-3/TRBV12-4; j_gene: TRBJ2-5; CDR3aa: ASSLGGRAETQY
len: 10; abundance: many; d_gene: -; v_gene: TRBV6-1; j_gene: TRBJ1-2; CDR3aa: ASSDANYGYT
len: 14; abundance: few; d_gene: -; v_gene: TRBV14; j_gene: TRBJ2-4; CDR3aa: ASSLTGPVAKNIQY
len: 14; abundance: -; d_gene: TRBD1; v_gene: TRBV20-1; j_gene: TRBJ2-3; CDR3aa: SARGGTGRIGDTQY
len: 12; abundance: -; d_gene: -; v_gene: TRBV10-1; j_gene: TRBJ2-7; CDR3aa: ASSPGDTSYEQY